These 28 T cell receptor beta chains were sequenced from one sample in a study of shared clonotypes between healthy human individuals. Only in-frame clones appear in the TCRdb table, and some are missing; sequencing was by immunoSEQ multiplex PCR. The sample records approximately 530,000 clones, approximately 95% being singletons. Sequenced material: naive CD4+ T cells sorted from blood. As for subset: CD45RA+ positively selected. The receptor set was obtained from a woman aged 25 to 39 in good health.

CDR3 in DNA: TGTGCCACAAGGGAAGGGGGCTTTATATCTGAAGCTTTCTTT. Its protein product is CATREGGFISEAFF. The rearrangement links TRBV19 to TRBJ1-1; TRBD1 agrees at 7 bases. The CDR3 loop spans 14 amino acids. V was clipped by 10 bases and J by 6 bases; unmatched bases: 14. Looked up from germline, CDR1 is LNHDA and CDR2 is SQIVND (reference sequence).

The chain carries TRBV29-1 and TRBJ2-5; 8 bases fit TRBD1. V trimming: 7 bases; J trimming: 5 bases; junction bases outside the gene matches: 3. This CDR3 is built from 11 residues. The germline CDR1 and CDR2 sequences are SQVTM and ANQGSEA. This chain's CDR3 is CSGTGWETQYF. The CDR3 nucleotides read TGCAGCGGGACAGGGTGGGAGACCCAGTACTTC.

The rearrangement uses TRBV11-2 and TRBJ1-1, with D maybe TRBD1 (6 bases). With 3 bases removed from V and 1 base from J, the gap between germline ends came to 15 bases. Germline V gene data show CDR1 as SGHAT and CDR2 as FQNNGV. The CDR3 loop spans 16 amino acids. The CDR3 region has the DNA TGTGCCAGCAGCTTCTTCTTTCCGACAGGGAACACTGAAGCTTTCTTT. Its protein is CASSFFFPTGNTEAFF.

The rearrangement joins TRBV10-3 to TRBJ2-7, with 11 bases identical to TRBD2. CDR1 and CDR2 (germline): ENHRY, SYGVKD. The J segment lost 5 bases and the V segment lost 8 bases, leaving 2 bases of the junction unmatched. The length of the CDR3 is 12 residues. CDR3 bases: TGTGCCATCGCTAGCGGGAGGAACGAGCAGTACTTC. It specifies CAIASGRNEQYF.

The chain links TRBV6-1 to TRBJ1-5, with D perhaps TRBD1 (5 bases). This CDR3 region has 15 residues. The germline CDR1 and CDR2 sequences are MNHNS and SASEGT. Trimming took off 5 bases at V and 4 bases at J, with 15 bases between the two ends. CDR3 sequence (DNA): TGTGCCAGCAGTCGGACAACGAACCTGAATCAGCCCCAGCATTTT. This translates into CASSRTTNLNQPQHF.

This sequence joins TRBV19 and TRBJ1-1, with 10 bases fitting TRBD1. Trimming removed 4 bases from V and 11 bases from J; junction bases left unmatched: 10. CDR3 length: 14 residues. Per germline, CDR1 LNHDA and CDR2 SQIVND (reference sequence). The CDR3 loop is CASSKDRGMFRAFF. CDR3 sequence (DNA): TGTGCCAGTAGTAAGGACAGGGGGATGTTCCGGGCTTTCTTT.

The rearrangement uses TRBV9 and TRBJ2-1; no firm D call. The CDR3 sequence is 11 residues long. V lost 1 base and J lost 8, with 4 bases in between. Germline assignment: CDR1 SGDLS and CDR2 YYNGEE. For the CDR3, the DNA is TGTGCCAGCAGCGTAAATGATGAGCAGTTCTTC. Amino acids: CASSVNDEQFF.

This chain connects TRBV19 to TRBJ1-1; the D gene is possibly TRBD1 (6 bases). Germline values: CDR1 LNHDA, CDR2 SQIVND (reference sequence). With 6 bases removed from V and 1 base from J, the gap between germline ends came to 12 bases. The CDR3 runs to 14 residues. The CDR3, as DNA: TGTGCCAGTAGCGGTGAGGGGGGGAACACTGAAGCTTTCTTT. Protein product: CASSGEGGNTEAFF.

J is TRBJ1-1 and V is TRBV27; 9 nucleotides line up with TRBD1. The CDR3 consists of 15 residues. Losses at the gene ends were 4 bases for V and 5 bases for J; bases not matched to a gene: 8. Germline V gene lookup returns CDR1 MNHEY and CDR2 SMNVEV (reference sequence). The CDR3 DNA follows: TGTGCCAGCAGTTCCACGGGGACAGGGAGAACTGAAGCTTTCTTT. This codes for CASSSTGTGRTEAFF.

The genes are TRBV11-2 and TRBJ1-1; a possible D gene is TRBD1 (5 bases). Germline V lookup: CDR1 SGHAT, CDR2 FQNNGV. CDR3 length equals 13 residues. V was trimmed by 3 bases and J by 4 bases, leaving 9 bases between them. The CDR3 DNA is TGTGCCAGCAGCTTCCAGGGCGGCACTGAAGCTTTCTTT. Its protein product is CASSFQGGTEAFF.

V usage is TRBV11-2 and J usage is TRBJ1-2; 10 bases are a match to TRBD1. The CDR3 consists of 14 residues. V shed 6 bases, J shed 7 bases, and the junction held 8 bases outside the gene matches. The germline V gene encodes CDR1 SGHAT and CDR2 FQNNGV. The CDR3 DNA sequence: TGTGCCAGCAGTTTCACCGGGACAGGGGCTGGCTACACCTTC. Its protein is CASSFTGTGAGYTF.

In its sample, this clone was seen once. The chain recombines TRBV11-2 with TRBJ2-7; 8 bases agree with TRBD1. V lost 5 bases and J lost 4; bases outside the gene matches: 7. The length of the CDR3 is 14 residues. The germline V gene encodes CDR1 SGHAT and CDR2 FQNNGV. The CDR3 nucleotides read TGTGCCAGCAGCCCGGACAGGGTCGGGTACGAGCAGTACTTC. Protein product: CASSPDRVGYEQYF. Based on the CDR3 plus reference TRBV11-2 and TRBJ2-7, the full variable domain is EAGVAQSPRYKIIEKRQSVAFWCNPISGHATLYWYQQILGQGPKLLIQFQNNGVVDDSQLPKDRFSAERLKGVDSTLKIQPAKLEDSAVYLCASSPDRVGYEQYFGPGTRLTVT.

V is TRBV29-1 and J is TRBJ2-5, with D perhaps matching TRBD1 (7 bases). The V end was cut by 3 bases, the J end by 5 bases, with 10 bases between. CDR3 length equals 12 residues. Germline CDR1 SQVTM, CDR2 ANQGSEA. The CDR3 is CSVDRGEETQYF. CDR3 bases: TGCAGCGTTGACAGGGGGGAGGAGACCCAGTACTTC.

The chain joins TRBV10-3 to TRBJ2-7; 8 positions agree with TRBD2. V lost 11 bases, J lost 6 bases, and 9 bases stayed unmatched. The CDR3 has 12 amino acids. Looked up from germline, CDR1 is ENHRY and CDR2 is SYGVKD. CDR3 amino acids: CAHSAGGFEQYF. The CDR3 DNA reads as TGTGCCCACTCCGCGGGGGGTTTCGAGCAGTACTTC.

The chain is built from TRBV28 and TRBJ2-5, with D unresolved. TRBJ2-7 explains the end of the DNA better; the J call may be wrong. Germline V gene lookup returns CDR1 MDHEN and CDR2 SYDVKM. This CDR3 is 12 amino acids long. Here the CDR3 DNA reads TGTGCCAGCAGTTTATTTGACTACGAGCAGTACTTC. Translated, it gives CASSLFDYEQYF.

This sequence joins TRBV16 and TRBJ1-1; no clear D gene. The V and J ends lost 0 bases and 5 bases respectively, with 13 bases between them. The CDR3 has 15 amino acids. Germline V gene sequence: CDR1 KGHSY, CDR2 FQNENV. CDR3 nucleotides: TGTGCCAGCAGCCAATCAGTAGCGATAGGGACTGAAGCTTTCTTT. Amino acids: CASSQSVAIGTEAFF.

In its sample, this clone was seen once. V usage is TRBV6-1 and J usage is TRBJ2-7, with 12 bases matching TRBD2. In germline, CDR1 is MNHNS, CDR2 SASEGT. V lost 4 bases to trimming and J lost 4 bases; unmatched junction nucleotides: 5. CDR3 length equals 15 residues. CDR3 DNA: TGTGCCAGCAGTGCACTAGCGGGAGGAGTGTACGAGCAGTACTTC. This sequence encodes CASSALAGGVYEQYF.

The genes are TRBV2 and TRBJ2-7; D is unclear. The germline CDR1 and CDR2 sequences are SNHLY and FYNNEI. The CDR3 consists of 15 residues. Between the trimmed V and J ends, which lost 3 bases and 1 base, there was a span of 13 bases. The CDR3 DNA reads TGTGCCAGCAGTGATACCCTTCCAGTTTCCTACGAGCAGTACTTC. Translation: CASSDTLPVSYEQYF.

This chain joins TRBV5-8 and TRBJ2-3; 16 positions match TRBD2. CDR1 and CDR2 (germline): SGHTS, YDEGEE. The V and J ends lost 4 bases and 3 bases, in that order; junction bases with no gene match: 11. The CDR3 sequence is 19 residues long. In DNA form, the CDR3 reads TGTGCCAGCAGCCGGGGGACTAGCGGGAGGGCCCTGGTAACAGATACGCAGTATTTT. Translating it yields CASSRGTSGRALVTDTQYF.

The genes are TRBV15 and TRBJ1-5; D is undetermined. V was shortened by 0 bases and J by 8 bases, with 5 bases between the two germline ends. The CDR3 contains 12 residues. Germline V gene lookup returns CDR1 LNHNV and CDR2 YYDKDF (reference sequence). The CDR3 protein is CATSRDREPQHF. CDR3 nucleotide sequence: TGTGCCACCAGCAGAGATCGTGAGCCCCAGCATTTT.

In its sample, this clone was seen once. DNA for the CDR3: TGTGCCAGTAGTATCATCAGGGCAGGGGGTTGGTACAATGAGCAGTTCTTC. It encodes CASSIIRAGGWYNEQFF. This chain joins TRBV19 and TRBJ2-1; 7 bases fit TRBD1. Unmatched junction bases numbered 12, after V lost 3 bases and J lost 4 bases. CDR3 length: 17 amino acids. Germline V CDR1 and CDR2: LNHDA, SQIVND (reference sequence).

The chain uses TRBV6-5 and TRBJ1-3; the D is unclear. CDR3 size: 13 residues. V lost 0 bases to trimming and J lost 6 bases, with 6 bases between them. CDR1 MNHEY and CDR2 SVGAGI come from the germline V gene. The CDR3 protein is CASSYSRLNTIYF. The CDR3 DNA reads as TGTGCCAGCAGTTACTCGAGACTAAACACCATATATTTT.

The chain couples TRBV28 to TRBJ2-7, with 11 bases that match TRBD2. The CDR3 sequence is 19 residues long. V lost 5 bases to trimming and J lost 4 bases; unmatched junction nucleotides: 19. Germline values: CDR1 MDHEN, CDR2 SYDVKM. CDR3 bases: TGTGCCAGCAGTACAACAGGGGGCCGCGGAACTAGCGGGAGTTACGAGCAGTACTTC. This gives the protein CASSTTGGRGTSGSYEQYF.

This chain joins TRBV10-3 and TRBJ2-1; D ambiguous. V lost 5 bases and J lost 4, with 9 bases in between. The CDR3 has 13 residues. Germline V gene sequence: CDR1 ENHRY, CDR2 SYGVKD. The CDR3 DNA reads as TGTGCCATCAGTCGCGGAGCATACAATGAGCAGTTCTTC. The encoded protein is CAISRGAYNEQFF.

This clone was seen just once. CDR3 in DNA: TGTGCCAGCAGTTCGACCAGACCACCCTACGAGCAGTACTTC. Translation gives CASSSTRPPYEQYF. The V gene is TRBV6-6, the J gene TRBJ2-7; D uncertain. Germline-derived CDR1 and CDR2 are MNHNY and SVGAGI (reference sequence). This CDR3 is built from 14 residues. The V gene lost 4 bases and the J gene lost 2 bases, with 12 bases spanning the gap.

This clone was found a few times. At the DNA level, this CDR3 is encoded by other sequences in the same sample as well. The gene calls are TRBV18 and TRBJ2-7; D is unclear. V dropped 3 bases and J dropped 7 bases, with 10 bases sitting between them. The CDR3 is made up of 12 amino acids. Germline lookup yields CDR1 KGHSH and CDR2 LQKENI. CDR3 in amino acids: CASSPASGEQYF. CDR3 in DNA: TGTGCCAGCTCACCGGCCTCTGGGGAGCAGTACTTC. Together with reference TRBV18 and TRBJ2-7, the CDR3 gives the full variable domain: NAGVMQNPRHLVRRRGQEARLRCSPMKGHSHVYWYRQLPEEGLKFMVYLQKENIIDESGMPKERFSAEFPKEGPSILRIQQVVRGDSAAYFCASSPASGEQYFGPGTRLTVT.

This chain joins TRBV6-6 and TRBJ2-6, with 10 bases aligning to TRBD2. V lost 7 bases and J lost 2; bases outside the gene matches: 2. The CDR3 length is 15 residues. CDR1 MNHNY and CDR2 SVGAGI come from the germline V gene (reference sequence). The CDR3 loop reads CASNSGRTGANVLTF. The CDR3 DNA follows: TGTGCCAGCAATAGCGGGAGGACTGGGGCCAACGTCCTGACTTTC.

CDR3 in amino acids: CWRFPANTGELFF. The CDR3 DNA follows: TGTTGGAGGTTCCCCGCGAACACCGGGGAGCTGTTTTTT. The chain links TRBV6-4 to TRBJ2-2; TRBD2 might be the D (5 bases). CDR1 and CDR2 from the germline V gene are MRHNA and SNTAGT. The CDR3 extends over 13 amino acids.